These 32 T cell receptor beta chains originate from one sample sequenced in a study of CD8 T cells in ankylosing spondylitis. TCRdb processed the 5' RACE reads anew with MiXCR; each CDR3 protein has one entry. The sample carries some 130,000 distinct CDR3 sequences, over 9.5% recorded once. Sequenced: blood, either unsorted or a sorted T cell fraction (not recorded which). The receptors were sampled from a female donor with ankylosing spondylitis or in good health (not recorded which).

For this clonotype: This may arise from a read error, as a much more abundant clone is one base away. The rearrangement joins TRBV5-1 to TRBJ2-3; 15 nucleotides match TRBD2. The V gene end was trimmed by 7 bases and the J gene end by 10 bases; junction bases not matched to a gene: 22. Germline V lookup: CDR1 SGHRS, CDR2 YFSETQ. The CDR3 loop spans 19 amino acids. The CDR3 nucleotides are TGCGCCAGCTACCTCACCGGGACTAGCGGGGGGACTGCCGCATCTGCGCAGTATTTT. This codes for CASYLTGTSGGTAASAQYF. Variable domain in full (rest from reference TRBV5-1 and TRBJ2-3): KAGVTQTPRYLIKTRGQQVTLSCSPISGHRSVSWYQQTPGQGLQFLFEYFSETQRNKGNFPGRFSGRQFSNSRSEMNVSTLELGDSALYLCASYLTGTSGGTAASAQYFGPGTRLTVL.

This clonotype was counted at least ten times. The rearrangement joins TRBV7-9 to TRBJ2-3; D is possibly TRBD1 (5 bases). V lost 1 base, J lost 4 bases, and 12 bases lay in between. The germline V gene has CDR1 SEHNR and CDR2 FQNEAQ (reference sequence). The CDR3 loop spans 15 amino acids. CDR3 region: CASSLGQGNADTQYF. The CDR3 nucleotides are TGTGCCAGCAGCTTAGGGCAGGGTAACGCAGATACGCAGTATTTT. Together with reference TRBV7-9 and TRBJ2-3, the CDR3 gives the full variable domain: DTGVSQNPRHKITKRGQNVTFRCDPISEHNRLYWYRQTLGQGPEFLTYFQNEAQLEKSRLLSDRFSAERPKGSFSTLEIQRTEQGDSAMYLCASSLGQGNADTQYFGPGTRLTVL.

With respect to this clonotype: This clone may be a read error of a much larger clone one base away. This rearrangement joins TRBV27 to TRBJ2-4, with D possibly matching TRBD1 (5 bases). V shed 1 base and J shed 3 bases, with 22 bases lying between them. Germline V gives CDR1 MNHEY, CDR2 SMNVEV (reference sequence). The length of the CDR3 is 19 residues. Here the CDR3 reads CASSLWGREWMQGKNIQYF. The CDR3 DNA sequence: TGTGCCAGCAGTTTATGGGGCAGGGAATGGATGCAGGGCAAAAACATTCAGTACTTC.

The table lists this clonotype with many counts. The chain is built from TRBV5-1 and TRBJ2-6; tentatively, D is TRBD1 (6 bases). Trimming removed 7 bases at V and 1 base at J, with 15 bases between. Looked up from germline, CDR1 is SGHRS and CDR2 is YFSETQ. The CDR3 runs 16 residues. In DNA, the CDR3 is TGCGCCAGCGGCAACAGGGTCGGGTCTGGGGCCAACGTCCTGACTTTC. This codes for CASGNRVGSGANVLTF.

This clonotype appeared many times. The CDR3 protein is CASSIPESGLANNEQFF. CDR3 nucleotides: TGTGCCAGTAGTATCCCGGAGTCGGGACTAGCGAACAATGAGCAGTTCTTC. The chain combines TRBV19 with TRBJ2-1, with 10 positions matching TRBD2. CDR3 size: 17 residues. Trimming removed 3 bases from V and 5 bases from J; junction bases left unmatched: 10. The V gene's germline CDR1 is LNHDA and CDR2 SQIVND (reference sequence).

Note on this clonotype: A much larger clone differs by one base, so this may be a read error. The chain carries TRBV14 and TRBJ2-7; no firm D call. Germline loops: CDR1 SGHDN, CDR2 FVKESK. The length of the CDR3 is 13 residues. V was trimmed by 4 bases and J by 6 bases, leaving 13 bases between them. CDR3 protein: CASSLSEWGEQYF. CDR3 DNA sequence: TGTGCCAGCAGCCTCTCCGAATGGGGCGAGCAGTACTTC.

This clonotype was seen once. An end of the junction does not agree with germline; a read error may underlie this. The chain joins TRBV4-3 to TRBJ2-1; possibly TRBD2 for D (5 bases). The CDR3 has 16 residues. The germline V gene encodes CDR1 LGHNA and CDR2 YSLEER. The CDR3: CAISPQPGIGVNEQFF. CDR3 DNA sequence: TGTGCCATCAGCCCCCAGCCGGGAATTGGGGTCAATGAGCAGTTCTTC.

There are many counts of this clonotype. This chain's CDR3 is CSASAPTRWTQYF. The CDR3 coding sequence is TGCAGTGCTAGTGCGCCTACAAGGTGGACCCAGTACTTC. The chain uses TRBV20-1 and TRBJ2-5; no clear D. The V gene lost 3 bases and the J gene lost 7 bases, with 15 bases spanning the gap. From germline, CDR1 is DFQATT and CDR2 SNEGSKA (reference sequence). This CDR3 region has 13 residues.

This clonotype has at least ten counts. The rearrangement joins TRBV29-1 to TRBJ1-5; no reliable D call. CDR1 is SQVTM, CDR2 ANQGSEA, per germline. V was clipped by 8 bases and J by 9 bases, with 17 bases between them. The CDR3 loop spans 12 amino acids. This chain's CDR3 is CSTTDGSGPQHF. For the CDR3, the DNA is TGCAGCACTACGGACGGGTCTGGGCCCCAGCATTTT.

This clonotype has ten or more counts. This chain links TRBV6-1 with TRBJ2-1, with 8 bases identical to TRBD2. Germline-derived CDR1 and CDR2 are MNHNS and SASEGT. V shed 7 bases and J 4 bases; nucleotides not matched to a gene: 6. The CDR3 runs 14 residues. CDR3 sequence: CASTPSGGYNEQFF. The DNA of the CDR3 is TGTGCCAGCACCCCCAGCGGGGGTTACAATGAGCAGTTCTTC.

This clonotype was seen at least ten times. This rearrangement joins TRBV29-1 to TRBJ1-1; D might be TRBD1 (5 bases). Per germline, CDR1 SQVTM and CDR2 ANQGSEA. The length of the CDR3 is 16 residues. V lost 0 bases and J lost 1, with 15 bases in between. CDR3 residues: CSVEDPLGGANTEAFF. In DNA form, the CDR3 reads TGCAGCGTTGAAGATCCGCTCGGAGGGGCGAACACTGAAGCTTTCTTT.

Many counts were recorded for this clonotype. The chain carries TRBV4-1 and TRBJ1-1, with TRBD1 matching 8 bases. Germline trimming cut 1 base from V and 10 bases from J; bases unmatched to any gene: 8. Germline CDR1 and CDR2: MGHRA and YSYEKL. The CDR3 sequence is 14 residues long. CDR3 DNA sequence: TGCGCCAGCAGCCAAGTTGGGCAGGGGGCAGGAGCTTTCTTT. It translates to CASSQVGQGAGAFF.

This clonotype was observed many times. The chain is built from TRBV5-1 and TRBJ2-1; TRBD1 might be the D (8 bases). The CDR3 contains 14 residues. Trimming left V 2 bases short and J 8 bases short, with 14 bases between. CDR1 and CDR2 (germline): SGHRS, YFSETQ. For the CDR3, the DNA is TGCGCCAGCAGCTTACAGGGGGGGGTCGATGAGCAGTTCTTC. It is translated as CASSLQGGVDEQFF. Full variable domain (rest looked up from reference TRBV5-1 and TRBJ2-1): KAGVTQTPRYLIKTRGQQVTLSCSPISGHRSVSWYQQTPGQGLQFLFEYFSETQRNKGNFPGRFSGRQFSNSRSEMNVSTLELGDSALYLCASSLQGGVDEQFFGPGTRLTVL.

This clonotype was counted at least ten times. The rearrangement uses TRBV5-1 and TRBJ1-2; TRBD1 matches 7 bases. CDR1 is SGHRS and CDR2 is YFSETQ in the germline V gene. V gave up 0 bases and J gave up 7 bases; unmatched junction bases: 6. This CDR3 is built from 14 residues. The CDR3 here is CASSLDRGGSGYTF. The CDR3 bases are TGCGCCAGCAGCTTGGACAGGGGAGGGTCTGGCTACACCTTC. Supplemented by reference TRBV5-1 and TRBJ1-2, the full variable domain reads KAGVTQTPRYLIKTRGQQVTLSCSPISGHRSVSWYQQTPGQGLQFLFEYFSETQRNKGNFPGRFSGRQFSNSRSEMNVSTLELGDSALYLCASSLDRGGSGYTFGSGTRLTVV.

This sequence joins TRBV12-3 or TRBV12-4 and TRBJ2-3; TRBD1 matches at 8 bases. The J segment lost 4 bases and the V segment lost 3 bases, leaving 9 bases of the junction unmatched. This CDR3 comprises 16 residues. CDR3 sequence (DNA): TGTGCCAGCAGTTTGATGGCAGGGGGCGCGGCAGATACGCAGTATTTT. The encoded protein is CASSLMAGGAADTQYF.

This clonotype was recorded at least ten times. The chain employs TRBV10-3 and TRBJ2-5; possible D gene TRBD2, 5 bases. The CDR3 covers 15 residues. The ends were cut back, 0 bases at V and 3 bases at J, with 11 bases in the middle. Germline V gives CDR1 ENHRY, CDR2 SYGVKD. The CDR3 region has the DNA TGTGCCATCAGTGAGTCGGGCGCCGGGGAAGAGACCCAGTACTTC. Its protein is CAISESGAGEETQYF.

This clonotype was seen ten or more times. V and J are TRBV20-1 and TRBJ1-1; no clear D. V was pared by 6 bases and J by 0 bases, with 20 bases between. This CDR3 is 16 amino acids long. CDR1 and CDR2 (germline): DFQATT, SNEGSKA (reference sequence). CDR3 sequence: CSAHFGGRPMNTEAFF. Here the CDR3 DNA reads TGCAGTGCCCATTTCGGAGGGAGGCCGATGAACACTGAAGCTTTCTTT.

This clonotype was seen a handful of times. The chain combines TRBV14 with TRBJ2-7; possibly TRBD2 for D (5 bases). CDR1 and CDR2 (germline): SGHDN, FVKESK. The CDR3 is 13 residues long. Deletions cut 8 bases from V and 0 bases from J, with 11 bases between. This CDR3 reads CASGSPSSYEQYF. CDR3 bases: TGTGCCAGCGGGAGCCCCAGCTCCTACGAGCAGTACTTC.

This clonotype was found a few times. V usage is TRBV5-1 and J usage is TRBJ1-1; no firm D call. The CDR3 totals 13 residues. V was pared by 1 base and J by 0 bases, with 4 bases between. CDR1 is SGHRS, CDR2 YFSETQ, per germline. The CDR3 DNA follows: TGCGCCAGCAGCTTGTATGTGAACACTGAAGCTTTCTTT. Encoded protein: CASSLYVNTEAFF.

This clonotype was seen at least ten times. This chain connects TRBV12-3 or TRBV12-4 to TRBJ1-6; D unclear. CDR3 length: 14 residues. Trimming pared 1 base from V and 7 bases from J, leaving 8 bases between. The CDR3: CASSLGGGNSPLHF. CDR3 nucleotides: TGTGCCAGCAGTTTAGGGGGTGGAAATTCACCCCTCCACTTT.

Note on this clonotype: A much larger clone differs by one base, so this may be a read error. The chain combines TRBV29-1 with TRBJ2-1; the match to TRBD2 covers 8 bases. CDR1 is SQVTM, CDR2 ANQGSEA, per germline. The CDR3 loop spans 18 amino acids. The V and J ends lost 6 bases and 0 bases, in that order; junction bases with no gene match: 16. For the CDR3, the DNA is TGCAGCGTGACCGGACTAGCATTCGGTTCTAGCTCCTACAATGAGCAGTTCTTC. Protein sequence: CSVTGLAFGSSSYNEQFF.

This clonotype was seen ten or more times. This chain joins TRBV5-6 and TRBJ1-3; D may be TRBD1 (5 bases). CDR1 and CDR2 from the germline V gene are SGHDT and YYEEEE. This CDR3 spans 13 amino acids. V was trimmed by 9 bases and J by 4 bases, leaving 14 bases between them. This CDR3 is CATRRGAGNTIYF. Written as DNA, the CDR3 is TGTGCCACCCGGAGGGGCGCGGGAAACACCATATATTTT.

V and J are TRBV12-3 or TRBV12-4 and TRBJ1-4; a possible D gene is TRBD1 (5 bases). V lost 10 bases and J 5 bases, leaving 14 bases between the germline ends. This CDR3 spans 13 amino acids. The CDR3 loop is CATGRDLNEKLFF. The DNA of the CDR3 is TGTGCCACCGGCCGGGACCTGAATGAAAAACTGTTTTTT.

This rearrangement joins TRBV4-1 to TRBJ1-3; D may be TRBD1 (6 bases). V lost 4 bases and J 1 base, leaving 14 bases between the germline ends. CDR3 size: 16 residues. The germline CDR1 and CDR2 sequences are MGHRA and YSYEKL. For the CDR3, the DNA is TGCGCCAGCAGCCCCCCTGGGGGGCAATCTGGAAACACCATATATTTT. It specifies CASSPPGGQSGNTIYF.

This clonotype was seen repeatedly, ten times or more. The chain is built from TRBV5-5 and TRBJ2-3; 8 positions agree with TRBD1. The V gene's germline CDR1 is SGHKS and CDR2 YYEKEE (reference sequence). The CDR3 is 14 residues long. The V gene end was trimmed by 4 bases and the J gene end by 6 bases; junction bases not matched to a gene: 7. DNA of the CDR3: TGTGCCAGCAGCCTCGACAGGGGCCAGGATACGCAGTATTTT. This sequence encodes CASSLDRGQDTQYF. The complete variable domain, with remaining parts taken from reference TRBV5-5 and TRBJ2-3, reads DAGVTQSPTHLIKTRGQQVTLRCSPISGHKSVSWYQQVLGQGPQFIFQYYEKEERGRGNFPDRFSARQFPNYSSELNVNALLLGDSALYLCASSLDRGQDTQYFGPGTRLTVL.

This clonotype was recorded at least ten times. This sequence joins TRBV20-1 and TRBJ2-7; 8 bases are a match to TRBD2. The germline gives CDR1 DFQATT, CDR2 SNEGSKA (reference sequence). The CDR3 is 12 residues long. V dropped 4 bases and J dropped 3; count of bases not matched to a gene: 2. CDR3 coding DNA: TGCAGTGCTAACGCGGGAGGCTACGAGCAGTACTTC. It is translated as CSANAGGYEQYF.

This chain links TRBV18 with TRBJ1-5; the match to TRBD1 covers 9 bases. The CDR3 has 17 amino acids. From germline, CDR1 is KGHSH and CDR2 LQKENI. V was clipped by 3 bases and J by 6 bases; unmatched bases: 12. The CDR3 nucleotides read TGTGCCAGCTCACCCTACGGGACAGGGACGTTCATTCAGCCCCAGCATTTT. The encoded protein is CASSPYGTGTFIQPQHF.

Many counts were recorded for this clonotype. The gene calls are TRBV5-1 and TRBJ1-1; D is uncertain. Trimming took 1 base from V and 6 from J, leaving 13 bases between them. Germline V lookup: CDR1 SGHRS, CDR2 YFSETQ. This CDR3 is 14 amino acids long. The CDR3 reads CASSLRNLRSEAFF. In nucleotides, the CDR3 is TGCGCCAGCAGCTTGCGGAACCTTCGCTCTGAAGCTTTCTTT.

This clonotype has at least ten counts. The rearrangement uses TRBV4-1 and TRBJ2-1; 11 bases are a match to TRBD2. The germline gives CDR1 MGHRA, CDR2 YSYEKL. The CDR3 consists of 20 residues. The V and J ends lost 3 bases and 0 bases, in that order; junction bases with no gene match: 13. The CDR3 DNA reads TGCGCCAGCAGCCACCCCCAGGTCGGGACTAGCGGCCACTCCTACAATGAGCAGTTCTTC. Translation: CASSHPQVGTSGHSYNEQFF.

The table lists this clonotype with many counts. This chain links TRBV7-9 with TRBJ1-6; 9 bases fit TRBD1. The CDR3 loop spans 14 amino acids. CDR1 SEHNR and CDR2 FQNEAQ come from the germline V gene (reference sequence). V trimming: 4 bases; J trimming: 10 bases; junction bases outside the gene matches: 5. The CDR3, as DNA: TGTGCCAGCAGCTCGACAGGGGGTGAGTCACCCCTCCACTTT. Its protein product is CASSSTGGESPLHF.

This clonotype was observed at least ten times. This chain joins TRBV27 and TRBJ2-2; D not certain. This CDR3 spans 13 amino acids. Germline V lookup: CDR1 MNHEY, CDR2 SMNVEV (reference sequence). The V gene lost 4 bases and the J gene lost 4 bases, with 7 bases spanning the gap. In DNA, the CDR3 is TGTGCCAGCAGTTCCCTGACCACCGGGGAGCTGTTTTTT. Protein sequence: CASSSLTTGELFF.

This clonotype was recorded many times. This chain links TRBV3-1 with TRBJ2-7, with 9 bases aligning to TRBD2. This CDR3 has 15 amino acids. Looked up from germline, CDR1 is LGHDT and CDR2 is YNNKEL (reference sequence). Losses at the gene ends were 4 bases for V and 7 bases for J; bases not matched to a gene: 11. The CDR3 DNA is TGTGCCAGCAGCCCATCCGGCGGGGGGGCCGTTGAGCAGTACTTC. Its translation is CASSPSGGGAVEQYF.